This TCR beta chain was profiled in a study of blood T cells in healthy people across ages. This clonotype has only a few counts. CDR1 is MNHEY and CDR2 is SVGAGI in the germline V gene. J lost 1 base, V lost 4 bases, and 6 bases had no gene match. The CDR3 length is 16 residues. Using a J-beta primer mix together with a sample-barcoded 5' primer, a second PCR was run for roughly 7 to 12 cycles. TCRdb re-analysed the 5' RACE reads in MiXCR, keeping a single row per CDR3 protein. The sample carries about 940,000 distinct CDR3 sequences, about 44% recorded once. The clonotype comes from a man aged 25 to 40 in good health. Sequenced sample: blood. The chain is built from TRBV6-5 and TRBJ2-3; 9 bases map to TRBD2. The CDR3 sequence: CASSSGTSPRTDTQYF. The DNA for the CDR3 is TGTGCCAGCAGTTCCGGGACTAGCCCCCGCACAGATACGCAGTATTTT.